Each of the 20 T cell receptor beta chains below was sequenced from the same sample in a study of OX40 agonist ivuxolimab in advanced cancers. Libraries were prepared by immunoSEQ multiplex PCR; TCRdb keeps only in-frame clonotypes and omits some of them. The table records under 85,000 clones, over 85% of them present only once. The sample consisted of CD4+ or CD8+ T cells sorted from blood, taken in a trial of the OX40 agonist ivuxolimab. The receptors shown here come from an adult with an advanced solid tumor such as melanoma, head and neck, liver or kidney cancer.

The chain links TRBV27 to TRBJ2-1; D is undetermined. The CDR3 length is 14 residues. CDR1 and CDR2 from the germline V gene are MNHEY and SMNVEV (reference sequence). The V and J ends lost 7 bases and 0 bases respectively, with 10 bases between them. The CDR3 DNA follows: TGTGCCAGCACCAGTTTTAGCTCCTACAATGAGCAGTTCTTC. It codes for CASTSFSSYNEQFF.

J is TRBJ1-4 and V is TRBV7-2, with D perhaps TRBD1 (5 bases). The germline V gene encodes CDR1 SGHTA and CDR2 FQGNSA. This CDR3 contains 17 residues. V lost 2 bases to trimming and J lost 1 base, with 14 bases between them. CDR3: CASSLRAGQGTNEKLFF. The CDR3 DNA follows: TGTGCCAGCAGCTTAAGGGCAGGCCAGGGAACTAATGAAAAACTGTTTTTT.

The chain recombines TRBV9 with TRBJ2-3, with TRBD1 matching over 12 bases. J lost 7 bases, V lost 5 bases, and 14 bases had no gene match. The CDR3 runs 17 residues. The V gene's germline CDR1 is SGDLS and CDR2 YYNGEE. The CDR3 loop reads CASRPPSGTGGSNTQYF. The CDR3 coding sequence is TGTGCCAGCAGACCACCTTCCGGGACAGGGGGCTCGAATACGCAGTATTTT.

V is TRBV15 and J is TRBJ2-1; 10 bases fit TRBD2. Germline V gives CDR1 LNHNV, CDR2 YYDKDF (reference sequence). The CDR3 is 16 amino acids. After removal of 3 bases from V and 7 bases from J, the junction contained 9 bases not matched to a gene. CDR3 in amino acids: CATSSLSGRAGNEQFF. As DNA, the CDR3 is TGTGCCACCAGCAGTCTCAGCGGGAGGGCAGGGAATGAGCAGTTCTTC.

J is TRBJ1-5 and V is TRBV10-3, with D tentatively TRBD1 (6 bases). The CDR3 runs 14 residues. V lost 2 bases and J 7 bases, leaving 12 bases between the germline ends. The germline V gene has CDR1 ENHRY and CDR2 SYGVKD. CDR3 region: CAISEREGGQPQHF. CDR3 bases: TGTGCCATCAGTGAGAGGGAGGGGGGCCAGCCCCAGCATTTT.

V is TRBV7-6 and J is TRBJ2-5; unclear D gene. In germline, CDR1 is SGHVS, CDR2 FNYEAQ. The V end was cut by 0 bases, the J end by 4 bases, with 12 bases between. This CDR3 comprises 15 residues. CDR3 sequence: CASSLASLKGETQYF. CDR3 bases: TGTGCCAGCAGCTTAGCGTCTCTCAAGGGAGAGACCCAGTACTTC.

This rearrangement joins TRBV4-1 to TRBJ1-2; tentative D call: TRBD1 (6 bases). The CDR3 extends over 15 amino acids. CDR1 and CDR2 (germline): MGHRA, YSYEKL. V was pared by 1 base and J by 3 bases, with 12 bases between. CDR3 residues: CASSQGRGLDYGYTF. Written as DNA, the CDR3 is TGCGCCAGCAGCCAAGGCAGGGGTTTAGACTATGGCTACACCTTC.

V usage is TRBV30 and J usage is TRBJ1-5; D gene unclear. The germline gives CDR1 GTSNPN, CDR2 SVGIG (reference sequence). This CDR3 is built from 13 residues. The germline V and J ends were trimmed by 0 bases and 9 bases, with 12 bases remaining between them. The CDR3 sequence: CAWSVMGNRPQHF. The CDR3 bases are TGTGCCTGGAGTGTAATGGGGAACCGGCCCCAGCATTTT.

For the CDR3, the DNA is TGTGCCAGCAGCTACAATGTGGGGGTGAATGAGCAGTTCTTC. Amino acid sequence: CASSYNVGVNEQFF. The chain has TRBV7-2 and TRBJ2-1, with D perhaps TRBD1 or TRBD2 (5 bases each). The CDR3 contains 14 residues. Germline V gene lookup returns CDR1 SGHTA and CDR2 FQGNSA. V was pared by 4 bases and J by 7 bases, with 14 bases between.

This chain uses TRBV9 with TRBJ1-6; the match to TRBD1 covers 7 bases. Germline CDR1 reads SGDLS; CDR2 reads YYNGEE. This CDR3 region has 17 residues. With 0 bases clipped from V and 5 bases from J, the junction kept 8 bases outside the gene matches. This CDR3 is CASSVALRDSHNSPLHF. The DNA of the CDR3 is TGTGCCAGCAGCGTAGCCCTTAGGGACAGCCATAATTCACCCCTCCACTTT.

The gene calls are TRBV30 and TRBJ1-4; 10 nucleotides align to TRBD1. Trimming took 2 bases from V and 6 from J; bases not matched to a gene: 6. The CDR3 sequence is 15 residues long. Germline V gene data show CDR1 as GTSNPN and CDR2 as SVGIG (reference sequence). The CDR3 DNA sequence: TGTGCCTGGAGTTTTACCGGGACAGGGGATGAAAAACTGTTTTTT. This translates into CAWSFTGTGDEKLFF.

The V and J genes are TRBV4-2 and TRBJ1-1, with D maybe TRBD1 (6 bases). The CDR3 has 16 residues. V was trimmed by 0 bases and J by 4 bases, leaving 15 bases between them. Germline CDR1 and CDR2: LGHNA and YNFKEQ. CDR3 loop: CASSQDQGGRGTEAFF. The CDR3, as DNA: TGTGCCAGCAGCCAAGATCAAGGGGGAAGGGGCACTGAAGCTTTCTTT.

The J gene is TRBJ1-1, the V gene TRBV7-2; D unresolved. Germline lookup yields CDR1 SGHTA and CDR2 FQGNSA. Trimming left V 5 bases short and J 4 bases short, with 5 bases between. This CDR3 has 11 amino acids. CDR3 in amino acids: CASSVGTEAFF. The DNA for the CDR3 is TGTGCCAGCAGCGTCGGCACTGAAGCTTTCTTT.

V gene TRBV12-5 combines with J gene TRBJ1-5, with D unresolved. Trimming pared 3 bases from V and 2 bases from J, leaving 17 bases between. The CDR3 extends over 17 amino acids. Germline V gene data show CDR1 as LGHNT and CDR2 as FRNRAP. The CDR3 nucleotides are TGTGCTAGTGGTTTCCTCCCCGGTGAGAATGGCAATCAGCCCCAGCATTTT. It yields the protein CASGFLPGENGNQPQHF.

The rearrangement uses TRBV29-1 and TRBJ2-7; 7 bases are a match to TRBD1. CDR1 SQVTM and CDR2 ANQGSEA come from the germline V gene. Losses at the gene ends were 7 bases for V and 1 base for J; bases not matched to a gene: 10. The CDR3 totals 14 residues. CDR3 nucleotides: TGCAGCGCTACCGGGACAGAGTCTTCCTACGAGCAGTACTTC. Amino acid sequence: CSATGTESSYEQYF.

The chain's CDR3 is CATRGDGTDTQYF. In DNA, the CDR3 is TGTGCCACGCGCGGGGACGGTACAGATACGCAGTATTTT. The chain recombines TRBV10-3 with TRBJ2-3, with TRBD2 as a possible D gene (6 bases). V shed 10 bases and J shed 3 bases, with 14 bases lying between them. Germline lookup yields CDR1 ENHRY and CDR2 SYGVKD. This CDR3 is 13 amino acids long.

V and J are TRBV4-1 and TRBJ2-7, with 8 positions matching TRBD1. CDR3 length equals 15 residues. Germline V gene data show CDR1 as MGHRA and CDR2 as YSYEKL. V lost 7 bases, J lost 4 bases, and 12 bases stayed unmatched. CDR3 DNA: TGCGCCAGCAATTCCCTGCAGGGGGCGGATTACGAGCAGTACTTC. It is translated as CASNSLQGADYEQYF.

The CDR3 loop reads CASSDQGLAGIYNEQFF. The CDR3 bases are TGTGCCAGCAGTGACCAGGGACTAGCGGGGATATACAATGAGCAGTTCTTC. The V gene is TRBV2, the J gene TRBJ2-1; 13 positions agree with TRBD2. Trimming cost V 3 bases and J 4 bases; bases outside gene matches: 6. Germline V CDR1 and CDR2: SNHLY, FYNNEI. The CDR3 totals 17 residues.

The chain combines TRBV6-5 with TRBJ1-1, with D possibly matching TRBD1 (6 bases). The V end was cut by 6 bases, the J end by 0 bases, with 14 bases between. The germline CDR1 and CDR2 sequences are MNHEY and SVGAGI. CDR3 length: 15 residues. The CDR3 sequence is CASSRTASMNTEAFF. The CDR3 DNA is TGTGCCAGCAGCCGGACAGCGTCCATGAACACTGAAGCTTTCTTT.

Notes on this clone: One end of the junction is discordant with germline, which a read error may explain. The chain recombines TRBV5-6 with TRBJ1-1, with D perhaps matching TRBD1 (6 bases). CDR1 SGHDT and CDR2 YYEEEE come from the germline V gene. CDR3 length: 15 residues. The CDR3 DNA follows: TGTGCCAGCAGATTGGAACCTGAGGGGGGCACTGAAGCTTTCTTT. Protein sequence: CASRLEPEGGTEAFF.